The rows below give T cell receptor beta chains drawn from one sample of a study of blood T cell repertoires in COVID-19. The protocol was immunoSEQ multiplex PCR, while the TCRdb copy is restricted to in-frame clones and leaves out a portion. The table has more than 15,000 clones, about 89% seen once; the top ten hold around 7.7%. Sequences were obtained from peripheral blood. Receptor source: an older woman with active COVID-19. CDR3s include the opening cysteine and the closing phenylalanine or tryptophan. The order of the fields is clone size, J gene, V gene, D gene, CDR3 protein, CDR3 DNA. D genes are given only for firm matches. Only some rows state a clone size, as once, few, many or a class for expanded clones.

clone size: .
J gene: TRBJ1-4
V gene: TRBV7-8
D gene: TRBD1
CDR3 protein: CASSPRDRNEKLFF
CDR3 DNA: TGTGCCAGCAGCCCACGGGACAGGAATGAAAAACTGTTTTTT

clone size: .
J gene: TRBJ2-2
V gene: TRBV5-1
D gene: TRBD1
CDR3 protein: CASSPGQGGPAGELFF
CDR3 DNA: TGCGCCAGCAGCCCGGGACAGGGAGGACCCGCCGGGGAGCTGTTTTTT

clone size: .
J gene: TRBJ2-3
V gene: TRBV19
D gene: TRBD2
CDR3 protein: CASSPALGLAGGDTQYF
CDR3 DNA: TGTGCCAGTAGTCCGGCCCTGGGACTAGCGGGGGGAGATACGCAGTATTTT

clone size: .
J gene: TRBJ2-2
V gene: TRBV6-5
D gene: TRBD1
CDR3 protein: CASGTGNTGELFF
CDR3 DNA: TGTGCCAGCGGGACAGGGAACACCGGGGAGCTGTTTTTT

clone size: few
J gene: TRBJ2-1
V gene: TRBV6-1
D gene: .
CDR3 protein: CASSEDPGGPYNEQFF
CDR3 DNA: TGTGCCAGCAGTGAAGACCCCGGGGGGCCCTACAATGAGCAGTTCTTC

clone size: .
J gene: TRBJ1-2
V gene: TRBV5-4
D gene: .
CDR3 protein: CASSPGGQYGYTF
CDR3 DNA: TGTGCCAGCAGCCCCGGAGGGCAGTATGGCTACACCTTC

clone size: .
J gene: TRBJ2-7
V gene: TRBV9
D gene: .
CDR3 protein: CASSVAPGVRTYEQYF
CDR3 DNA: TGTGCCAGCAGCGTAGCACCAGGGGTAAGAACCTACGAGCAGTACTTC

clone size: .
J gene: TRBJ1-6
V gene: TRBV27
D gene: .
CDR3 protein: CASSWGPGGSDNSPLHF
CDR3 DNA: TGTGCCAGCAGTTGGGGACCTGGGGGGAGCGATAATTCACCCCTCCACTTT

clone size: once
J gene: TRBJ2-1
V gene: TRBV10-3
D gene: TRBD2
CDR3 protein: CAIGRDYNEQFF
CDR3 DNA: TGTGCCATAGGGAGGGACTACAATGAGCAGTTCTTC

clone size: .
J gene: TRBJ2-7
V gene: TRBV2
D gene: TRBD1
CDR3 protein: CASSGTGTGYSEQYF
CDR3 DNA: TGTGCCAGCAGTGGAACCGGGACAGGGTACAGTGAGCAGTACTTC

clone size: .
J gene: TRBJ1-2
V gene: TRBV12-3/TRBV12-4
D gene: .
CDR3 protein: CASSPGGLYGYTF
CDR3 DNA: TGTGCCAGCAGCCCGGGGGGGCTCTATGGCTACACCTTC

clone size: .
J gene: TRBJ1-1
V gene: TRBV5-1
D gene: TRBD1
CDR3 protein: CASGQEPNTEAFF
CDR3 DNA: TGCGCCAGCGGACAGGAACCCAACACTGAAGCTTTCTTT

clone size: .
J gene: TRBJ2-5
V gene: TRBV3-1/TRBV3-2
D gene: .
CDR3 protein: CASRPSGVKTQYF
CDR3 DNA: TGTGCCAGCAGACCTTCGGGGGTAAAGACCCAGTACTTC

clone size: .
J gene: TRBJ2-1
V gene: TRBV5-1
D gene: .
CDR3 protein: CASSPGLSYNEQFF
CDR3 DNA: TGCGCCAGCAGCCCGGGACTTTCCTACAATGAGCAGTTCTTC